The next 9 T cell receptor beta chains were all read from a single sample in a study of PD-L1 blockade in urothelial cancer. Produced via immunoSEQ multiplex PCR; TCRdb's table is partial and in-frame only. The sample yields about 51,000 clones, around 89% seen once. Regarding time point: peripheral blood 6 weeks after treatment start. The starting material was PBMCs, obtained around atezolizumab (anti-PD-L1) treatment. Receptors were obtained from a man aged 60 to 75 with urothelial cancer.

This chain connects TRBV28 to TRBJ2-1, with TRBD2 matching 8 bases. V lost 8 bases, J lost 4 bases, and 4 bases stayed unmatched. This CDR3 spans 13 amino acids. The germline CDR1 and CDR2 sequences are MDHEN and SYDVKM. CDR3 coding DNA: TGTGCCAGCGATCAGCGGGAGTACAATGAGCAGTTCTTC. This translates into CASDQREYNEQFF.

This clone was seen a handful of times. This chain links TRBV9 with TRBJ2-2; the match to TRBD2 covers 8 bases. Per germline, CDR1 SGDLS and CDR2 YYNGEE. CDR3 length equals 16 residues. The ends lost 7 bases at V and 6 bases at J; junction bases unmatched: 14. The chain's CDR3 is CASGLGGSGVAGELFF. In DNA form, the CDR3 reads TGTGCCAGCGGGCTGGGGGGTAGCGGGGTCGCCGGGGAGCTGTTTTTT. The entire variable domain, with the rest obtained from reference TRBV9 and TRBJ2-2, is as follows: DSGVTQTPKHLITATGQRVTLRCSPRSGDLSVYWYQQSLDQGLQFLIQYYNGEERAKGNILERFSAQQFPDLHSELNLSSLELGDSALYFCASGLGGSGVAGELFFGEGSRLTVL.

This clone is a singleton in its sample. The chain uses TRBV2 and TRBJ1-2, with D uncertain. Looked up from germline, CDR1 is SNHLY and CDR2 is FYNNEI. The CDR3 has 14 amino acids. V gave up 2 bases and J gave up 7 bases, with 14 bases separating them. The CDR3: CASSESLGRSGYTF. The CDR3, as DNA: TGTGCCAGCAGTGAATCCCTAGGAAGGAGTGGCTACACCTTC. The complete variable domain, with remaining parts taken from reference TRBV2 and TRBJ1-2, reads EPEVTQTPSHQVTQMGQEVILRCVPISNHLYFYWYRQILGQKVEFLVSFYNNEISEKSEIFDDQFSVERPDGSNFTLKIRSTKLEDSAMYFCASSESLGRSGYTFGSGTRLTVV.

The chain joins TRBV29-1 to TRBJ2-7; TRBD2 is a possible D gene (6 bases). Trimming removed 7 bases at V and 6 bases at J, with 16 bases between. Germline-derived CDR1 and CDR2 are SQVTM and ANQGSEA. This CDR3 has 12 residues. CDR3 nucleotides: TGCAGCGAAATGAACGGGGGAGGCGAGCAGTACTTC. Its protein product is CSEMNGGGEQYF.

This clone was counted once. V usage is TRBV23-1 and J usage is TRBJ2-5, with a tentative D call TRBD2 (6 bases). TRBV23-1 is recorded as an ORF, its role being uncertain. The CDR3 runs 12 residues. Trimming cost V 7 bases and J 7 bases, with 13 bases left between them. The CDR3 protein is CASTPGVTTQYF. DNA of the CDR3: TGCGCCAGCACCCCGGGGGTCACGACCCAGTACTTC.

The chain's CDR3 is CASSFQGNTGELFF. CDR3 in DNA: TGCGCCAGCAGCTTTCAGGGGAACACCGGGGAGCTGTTTTTT. V gene TRBV5-1 combines with J gene TRBJ2-2, with D possibly being TRBD1 (5 bases). Germline loops: CDR1 SGHRS, CDR2 YFSETQ. The CDR3 contains 14 residues. The V gene lost 2 bases and the J gene lost 1 base, with 6 bases spanning the gap.

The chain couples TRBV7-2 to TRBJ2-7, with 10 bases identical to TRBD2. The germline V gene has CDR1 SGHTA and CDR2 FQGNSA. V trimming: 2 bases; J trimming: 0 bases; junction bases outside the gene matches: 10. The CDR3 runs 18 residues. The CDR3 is CASSLLASGRASSYEQYF. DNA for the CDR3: TGTGCCAGCAGCTTATTGGCTAGCGGGAGAGCCTCCTCCTACGAGCAGTACTTC.

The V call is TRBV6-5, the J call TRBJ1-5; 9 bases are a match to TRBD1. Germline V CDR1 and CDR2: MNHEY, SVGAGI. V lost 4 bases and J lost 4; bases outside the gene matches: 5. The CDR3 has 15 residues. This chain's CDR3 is CASSWGTGLNQPQHF. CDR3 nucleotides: TGTGCCAGCAGTTGGGGGACAGGGCTTAATCAGCCCCAGCATTTT.

CDR3 coding DNA: TGTGCCAGCAGCTTAAGGCAAGTGTTCGGGGAGAGGGATACCGGGGAGCTGTTTTTT. As protein: CASSLRQVFGERDTGELFF. This chain connects TRBV7-6 to TRBJ2-2; maybe TRBD2 (5 bases). Trimming removed 2 bases at V and 5 bases at J, with 24 bases between. Germline CDR1 is SGHVS and CDR2 is FNYEAQ. The CDR3 sequence is 19 residues long.